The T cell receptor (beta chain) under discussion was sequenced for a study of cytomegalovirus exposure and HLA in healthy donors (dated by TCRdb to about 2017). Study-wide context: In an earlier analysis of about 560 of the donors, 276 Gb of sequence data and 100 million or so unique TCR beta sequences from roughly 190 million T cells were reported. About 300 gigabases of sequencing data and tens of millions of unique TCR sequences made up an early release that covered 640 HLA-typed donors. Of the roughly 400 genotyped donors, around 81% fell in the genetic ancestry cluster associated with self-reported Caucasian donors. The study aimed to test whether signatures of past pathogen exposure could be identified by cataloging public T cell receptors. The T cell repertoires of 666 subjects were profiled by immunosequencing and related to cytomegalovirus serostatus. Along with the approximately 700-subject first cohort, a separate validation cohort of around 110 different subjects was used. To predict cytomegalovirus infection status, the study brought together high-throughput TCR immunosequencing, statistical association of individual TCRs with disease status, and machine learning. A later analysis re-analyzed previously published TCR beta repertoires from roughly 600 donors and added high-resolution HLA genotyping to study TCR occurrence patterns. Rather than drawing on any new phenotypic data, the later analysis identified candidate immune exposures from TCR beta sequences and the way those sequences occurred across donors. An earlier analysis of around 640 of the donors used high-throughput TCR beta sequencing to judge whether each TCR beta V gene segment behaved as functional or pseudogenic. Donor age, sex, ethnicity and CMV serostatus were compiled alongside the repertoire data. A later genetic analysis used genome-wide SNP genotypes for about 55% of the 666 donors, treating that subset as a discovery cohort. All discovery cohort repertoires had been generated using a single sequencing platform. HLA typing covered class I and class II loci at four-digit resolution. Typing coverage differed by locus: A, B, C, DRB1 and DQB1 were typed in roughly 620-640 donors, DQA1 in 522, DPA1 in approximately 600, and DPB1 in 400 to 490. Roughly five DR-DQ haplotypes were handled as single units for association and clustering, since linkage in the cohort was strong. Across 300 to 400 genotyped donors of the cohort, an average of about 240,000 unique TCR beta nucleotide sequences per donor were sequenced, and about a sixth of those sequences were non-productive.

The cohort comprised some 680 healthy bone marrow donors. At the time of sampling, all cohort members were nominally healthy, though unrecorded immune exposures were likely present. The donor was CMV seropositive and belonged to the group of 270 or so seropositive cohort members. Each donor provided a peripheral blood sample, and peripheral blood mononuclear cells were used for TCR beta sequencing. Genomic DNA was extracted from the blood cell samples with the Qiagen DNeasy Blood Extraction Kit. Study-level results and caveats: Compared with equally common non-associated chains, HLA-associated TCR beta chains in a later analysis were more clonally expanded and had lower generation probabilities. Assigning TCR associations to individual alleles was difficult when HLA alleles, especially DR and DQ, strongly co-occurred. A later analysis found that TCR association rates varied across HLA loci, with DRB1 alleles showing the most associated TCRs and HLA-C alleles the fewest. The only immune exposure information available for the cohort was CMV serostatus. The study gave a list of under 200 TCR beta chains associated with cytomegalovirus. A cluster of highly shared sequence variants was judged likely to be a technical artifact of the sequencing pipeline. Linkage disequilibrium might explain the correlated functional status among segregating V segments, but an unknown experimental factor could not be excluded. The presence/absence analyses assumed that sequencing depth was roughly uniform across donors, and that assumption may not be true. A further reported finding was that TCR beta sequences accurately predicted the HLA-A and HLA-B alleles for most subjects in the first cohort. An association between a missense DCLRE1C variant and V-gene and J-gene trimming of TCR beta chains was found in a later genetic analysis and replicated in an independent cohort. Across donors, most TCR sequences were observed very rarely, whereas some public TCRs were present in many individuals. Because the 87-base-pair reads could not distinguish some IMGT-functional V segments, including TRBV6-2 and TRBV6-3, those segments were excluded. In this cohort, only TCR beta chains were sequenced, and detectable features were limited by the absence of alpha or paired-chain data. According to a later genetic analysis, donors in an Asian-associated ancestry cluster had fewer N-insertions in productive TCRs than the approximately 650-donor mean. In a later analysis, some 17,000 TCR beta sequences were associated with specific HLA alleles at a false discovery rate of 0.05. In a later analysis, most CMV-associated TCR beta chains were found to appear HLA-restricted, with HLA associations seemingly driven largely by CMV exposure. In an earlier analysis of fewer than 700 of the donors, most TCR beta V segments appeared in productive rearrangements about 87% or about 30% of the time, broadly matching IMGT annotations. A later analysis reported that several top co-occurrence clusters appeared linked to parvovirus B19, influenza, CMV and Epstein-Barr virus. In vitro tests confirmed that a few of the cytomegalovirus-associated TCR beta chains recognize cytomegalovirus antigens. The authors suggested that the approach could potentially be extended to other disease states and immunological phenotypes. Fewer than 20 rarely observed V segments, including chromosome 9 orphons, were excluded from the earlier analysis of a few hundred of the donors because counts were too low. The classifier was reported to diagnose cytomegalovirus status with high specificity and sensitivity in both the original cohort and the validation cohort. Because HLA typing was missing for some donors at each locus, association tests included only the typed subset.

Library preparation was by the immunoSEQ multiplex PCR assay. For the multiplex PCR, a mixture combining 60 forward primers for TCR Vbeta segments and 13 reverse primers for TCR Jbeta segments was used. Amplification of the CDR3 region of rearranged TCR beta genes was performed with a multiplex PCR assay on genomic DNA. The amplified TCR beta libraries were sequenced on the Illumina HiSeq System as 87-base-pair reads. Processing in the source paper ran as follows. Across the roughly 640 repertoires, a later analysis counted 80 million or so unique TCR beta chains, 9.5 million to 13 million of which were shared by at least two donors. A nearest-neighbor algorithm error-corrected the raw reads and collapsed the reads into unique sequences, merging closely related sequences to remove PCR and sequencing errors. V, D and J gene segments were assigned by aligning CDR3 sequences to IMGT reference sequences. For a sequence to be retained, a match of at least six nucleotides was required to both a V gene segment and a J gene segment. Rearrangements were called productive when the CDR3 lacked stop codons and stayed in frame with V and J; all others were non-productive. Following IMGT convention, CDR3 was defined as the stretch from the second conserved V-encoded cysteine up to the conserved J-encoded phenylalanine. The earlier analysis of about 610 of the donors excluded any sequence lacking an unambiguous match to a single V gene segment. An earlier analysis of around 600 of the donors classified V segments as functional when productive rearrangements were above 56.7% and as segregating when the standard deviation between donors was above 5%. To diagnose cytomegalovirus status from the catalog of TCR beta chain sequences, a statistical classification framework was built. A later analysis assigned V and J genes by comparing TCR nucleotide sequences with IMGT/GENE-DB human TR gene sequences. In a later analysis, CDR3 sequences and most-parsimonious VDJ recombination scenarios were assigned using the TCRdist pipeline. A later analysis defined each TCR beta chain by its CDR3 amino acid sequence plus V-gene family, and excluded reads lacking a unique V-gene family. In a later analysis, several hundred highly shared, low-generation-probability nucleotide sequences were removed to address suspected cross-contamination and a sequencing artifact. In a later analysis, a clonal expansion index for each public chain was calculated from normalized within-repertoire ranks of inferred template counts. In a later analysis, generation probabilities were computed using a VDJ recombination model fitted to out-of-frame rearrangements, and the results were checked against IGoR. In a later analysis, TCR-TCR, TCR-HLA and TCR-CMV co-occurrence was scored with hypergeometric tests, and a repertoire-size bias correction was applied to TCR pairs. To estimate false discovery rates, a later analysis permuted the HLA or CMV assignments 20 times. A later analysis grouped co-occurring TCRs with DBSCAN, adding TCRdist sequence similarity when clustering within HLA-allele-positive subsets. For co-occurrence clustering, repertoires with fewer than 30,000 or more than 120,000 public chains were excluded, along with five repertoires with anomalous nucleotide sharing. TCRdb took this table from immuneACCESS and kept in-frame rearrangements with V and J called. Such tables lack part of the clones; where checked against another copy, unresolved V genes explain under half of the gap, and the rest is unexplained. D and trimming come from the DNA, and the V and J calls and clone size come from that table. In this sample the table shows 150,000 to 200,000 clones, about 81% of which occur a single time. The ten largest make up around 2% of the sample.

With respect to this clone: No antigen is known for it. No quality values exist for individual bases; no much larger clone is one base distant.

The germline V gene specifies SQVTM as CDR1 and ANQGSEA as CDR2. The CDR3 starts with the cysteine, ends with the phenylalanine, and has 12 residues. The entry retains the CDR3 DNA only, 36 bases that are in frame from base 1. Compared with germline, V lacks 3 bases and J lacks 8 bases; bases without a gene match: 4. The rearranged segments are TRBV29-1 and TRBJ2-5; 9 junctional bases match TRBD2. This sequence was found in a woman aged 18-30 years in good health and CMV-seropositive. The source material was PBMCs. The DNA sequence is TGCAGCGTTGAGGGACTAGCTCCCACCCAGTACTTC. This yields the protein CSVEGLAPTQYF.